Sequencing of this T cell receptor beta chain was carried out in a study of a mutant IDH1 vaccine in newly diagnosed glioma. Whole-study context: In some groups vaccination began 4-6 weeks post-radiotherapy; others received it with temozolomide.

Concerning this clone: What it binds is unknown.

Repertoires were generated with immunoSEQ multiplex PCR, while TCRdb's copy carries only in-frame clones and drops some. The sample yields tens of thousands of clones, around 92% seen once. Time point here: week 35, safety follow-up. In the vaccine, a single dose held 300 ug of the mutant IDH1 20-mer peptide, along with topical imiquimod. In germline, CDR1 is SGDLS, CDR2 YYNGEE. Trimming left V 0 bases short and J 4 bases short, with 16 bases between. This CDR3 region has 17 residues. The receptor's source is a man over 45 with glioma. The sequencing used PBMCs, collected from a glioma patient whose treatment included an IDH1 peptide vaccine. V gene TRBV9 combines with J gene TRBJ1-4; maybe TRBD1 (5 bases). The CDR3 here is CASSVGLGGTLNEKLFF. DNA for the CDR3: TGTGCCAGCAGCGTAGGGTTGGGGGGGACCCTTAATGAAAAACTGTTTTTT. The variable domain in full, completed from reference TRBV9 and TRBJ1-4, reads DSGVTQTPKHLITATGQRVTLRCSPRSGDLSVYWYQQSLDQGLQFLIQYYNGEERAKGNILERFSAQQFPDLHSELNLSSLELGDSALYFCASSVGLGGTLNEKLFFGSGTQLSVL.